The 27 T cell receptor beta chains presented below share a single source sample, sequenced in a study of response to subunit inactivated influenza vaccine. Via MiXCR, TCRdb re-called the RT-PCR reads, giving one row per CDR3 protein. The sample shows roughly 780,000 distinct CDR3 sequences, around 18% of them seen only once. The specimen was PBMCs from blood, collected 5 days after vaccination. Receptor source: a man in his fifties who received an inactivated influenza vaccine.

A word on this clonotype: Sequence at one end of the junction differs from germline and may be a read error. The gene calls are TRBV30 and TRBJ1-1; D gene uncertain. The CDR3 has 12 residues. The germline gives CDR1 GTSNPN, CDR2 SVGIG (reference sequence). The CDR3 region has the DNA TGTGCCTGGGGTGTCCTTTCCACTGAAGCTTTCTTT. Amino acid sequence: CAWGVLSTEAFF.

The J gene is TRBJ2-7, the V gene TRBV20-1; tentatively, D is TRBD1 (6 bases). V lost 6 bases to trimming and J lost 5 bases, with 17 bases between them. Per the germline V gene, CDR1 is DFQATT and CDR2 is SNEGSKA (reference sequence). CDR3 length: 13 amino acids. The CDR3, as DNA: TGCAGTGCAAATCCAGGGGTTCTCAACGAGCAGTACTTC. As protein: CSANPGVLNEQYF.

Here the CDR3 reads CASSQDRVDGYTF. CDR3 DNA: TGTGCCAGCAGCCAGGACAGGGTCGATGGCTACACCTTC. This chain uses TRBV2 with TRBJ1-2, with 8 bases that match TRBD1. In germline, CDR1 is SNHLY, CDR2 FYNNEI. The J segment lost 6 bases and the V segment lost 6 bases, leaving 6 bases of the junction unmatched. This CDR3 is 13 amino acids long.

This clonotype was detected many times. The rearrangement links TRBV7-2 to TRBJ2-1, with 9 nucleotides matching TRBD2. Germline V gene sequence: CDR1 SGHTA, CDR2 FQGNSA. This CDR3 is 15 amino acids long. With 5 bases clipped from V and 4 bases from J, the junction kept 6 bases outside the gene matches. Written as DNA, the CDR3 is TGTGCCAGCAGCCCCCATAGCGGGAGTTACAATGAGCAGTTCTTC. This gives the protein CASSPHSGSYNEQFF.

This clonotype was detected a few times. The chain combines TRBV5-1 with TRBJ1-5; D is perhaps TRBD1 (6 bases). The CDR3 runs to 13 residues. Germline CDR1 is SGHRS and CDR2 is YFSETQ. Between the trimmed V and J ends, which lost 5 bases and 5 bases, there was a span of 11 bases. DNA of the CDR3: TGCGCCAGCAGTAGAGGGGGGGATCAGCCCCAGCATTTT. It yields the protein CASSRGGDQPQHF.

The sample holds a few counts of this clonotype. The chain recombines TRBV20-1 with TRBJ2-3; 7 bases are a match to TRBD2. The CDR3 is 14 amino acids. The V and J ends lost 3 bases and 0 bases, in that order; junction bases with no gene match: 3. Looked up from germline, CDR1 is DFQATT and CDR2 is SNEGSKA (reference sequence). DNA for the CDR3: TGCAGTGCTAGTCGCGGGAGAAGCACAGATACGCAGTATTTT. Its protein product is CSASRGRSTDTQYF.

Many counts were recorded for this clonotype. The CDR3 region is CSARASANYGYTF. Here the CDR3 DNA reads TGCAGTGCTAGAGCTTCGGCTAACTATGGCTACACCTTC. The J gene is TRBJ1-2, the V gene TRBV20-1; D not resolved. In germline, CDR1 is DFQATT, CDR2 SNEGSKA (reference sequence). V was pared by 1 base and J by 0 bases, with 6 bases between. This CDR3 is built from 13 residues.

The V call is TRBV7-2, the J call TRBJ2-1; 7 positions agree with TRBD2. The CDR3 is 14 amino acids. Germline CDR1 and CDR2: SGHTA and FQGNSA. Trimming cost V 5 bases and J 8 bases; bases outside gene matches: 9. The CDR3 reads CASSPISAGDEQFF. DNA for the CDR3: TGTGCCAGCAGCCCCATCTCGGCGGGGGATGAGCAGTTCTTC.

Regarding this clonotype: A much larger clone is a single base away; this may be a read error. CDR3 amino acids: CSSRQGESETQYF. The CDR3 DNA is TGCAGTTCTAGGCAGGGGGAATCAGAGACCCAGTACTTC. The chain combines TRBV20-1 with TRBJ2-5, with 7 nucleotides matching TRBD1. In germline, CDR1 is DFQATT, CDR2 SNEGSKA (reference sequence). The CDR3 spans 13 residues.

This chain joins TRBV7-9 and TRBJ2-7; the match to TRBD2 covers 11 bases. Per germline, CDR1 SEHNR and CDR2 FQNEAQ (reference sequence). The V gene end was trimmed by 4 bases and the J gene end by 4 bases; junction bases not matched to a gene: 9. The CDR3 has 16 amino acids. CDR3 in DNA: TGTGCCAGCAGCTCCACTAGCGGGAGTTCCTATTACGAGCAGTACTTC. Amino acid sequence: CASSSTSGSSYYEQYF.

V usage is TRBV7-2 and J usage is TRBJ2-2; 13 bases are shared with TRBD2. V was clipped by 1 base and J by 5 bases; unmatched bases: 4. Germline V gene sequence: CDR1 SGHTA, CDR2 FQGNSA. The CDR3 is 17 residues long. The CDR3 DNA is TGTGCCAGCAGCTTAGTTTCGACTAGCGGGAGGACCGGGGAGCTGTTTTTT. Residues: CASSLVSTSGRTGELFF.

V is TRBV7-2 and J is TRBJ2-7; D may be TRBD1 (5 bases). CDR3 length equals 13 residues. Trimming removed 5 bases from V and 3 bases from J, with 11 bases in between. Germline-derived CDR1 and CDR2 are SGHTA and FQGNSA. The CDR3: CASSRNQGYEQYF. The CDR3 nucleotides read TGTGCCAGCAGCAGAAATCAGGGCTACGAGCAGTACTTC. Using reference TRBV7-2 and TRBJ2-7 for the parts outside the CDR3, the full variable domain is GAGVSQSPSNKVTEKGKDVELRCDPISGHTALYWYRQSLGQGLEFLIYFQGNSAPDKSGLPSDRFSAERTGGSVSTLTIQRTQQEDSAVYLCASSRNQGYEQYFGPGTRLTVT.

The V gene is TRBV28, the J gene TRBJ2-3; TRBD2 matches at 13 bases. The V gene end was trimmed by 7 bases and the J gene end by 1 base; junction bases not matched to a gene: 8. The CDR3 extends over 17 amino acids. Germline V gene lookup returns CDR1 MDHEN and CDR2 SYDVKM. The CDR3, as DNA: TGTGCCAGCACCACTAGCGGGGGGGTCGAAGGCACAGATACGCAGTATTTT. This sequence encodes CASTTSGGVEGTDTQYF.

This chain links TRBV6-5 with TRBJ1-1; 10 positions match TRBD1. This CDR3 is built from 18 residues. Germline-derived CDR1 and CDR2 are MNHEY and SVGAGI. V dropped 0 bases and J dropped 1; count of bases not matched to a gene: 8. The CDR3 spells CASSYSSYGQGGNTEAFF. Here the CDR3 DNA reads TGTGCCAGCAGTTACTCGTCTTACGGACAGGGGGGGAACACTGAAGCTTTCTTT.

This clonotype has only a few counts. This chain uses TRBV12-3 or TRBV12-4 with TRBJ1-2, with a weak D call TRBD1 (5 bases). The CDR3 contains 14 residues. V lost 3 bases and J lost 2, with 10 bases in between. Here the CDR3 DNA reads TGTGCCAGCAGTTTTGGGGGTCCCAACTATGGCTACACCTTC. Protein product: CASSFGGPNYGYTF.

In its sample, this clonotype was seen a few times. This chain links TRBV12-3 or TRBV12-4 with TRBJ2-1; D gene uncertain. V was clipped by 7 bases and J by 2 bases, with 9 bases between them. The length of the CDR3 is 13 residues. The CDR3 DNA reads as TGTGCCAGCACTATTGAGGCCTACAATGAGCAGTTCTTC. Translated: CASTIEAYNEQFF.

This clonotype was seen repeatedly, ten times or more. The V call is TRBV6-1, the J call TRBJ2-7, with unresolved D. Trimming stripped 6 bases from V and 0 bases from J, with 15 bases between. Germline assignment: CDR1 MNHNS and CDR2 SASEGT. The CDR3 length is 15 residues. The CDR3 DNA reads as TGTGCCAGCAGAACCCGGCAGGCGAGCTCCTACGAGCAGTACTTC. It specifies CASRTRQASSYEQYF.

The V call is TRBV19, the J call TRBJ1-1, with D possibly being TRBD1 (6 bases). CDR1 and CDR2 (germline): LNHDA, SQIVND (reference sequence). With 11 bases removed from V and 0 bases from J, the gap between germline ends came to 22 bases. The CDR3 totals 16 residues. In DNA form, the CDR3 reads TGTGCCCACCCCGGGGGGCATAACAACATGAACACTGAAGCTTTCTTT. This translates into CAHPGGHNNMNTEAFF.

The rearrangement links TRBV9 to TRBJ2-1; 14 bases fit TRBD2. Germline V gene data show CDR1 as SGDLS and CDR2 as YYNGEE. The CDR3 is made up of 16 amino acids. V was clipped by 3 bases and J by 4 bases; unmatched bases: 3. CDR3 amino acids: CASSGGLAGEYNEQFF. DNA for the CDR3: TGTGCCAGCAGCGGGGGACTAGCGGGAGAATACAATGAGCAGTTCTTC.

The chain links TRBV12-3 or TRBV12-4 to TRBJ2-1; a weak D match, TRBD2 (6 bases). V lost 3 bases to trimming and J lost 3 bases, with 12 bases between them. The CDR3 length is 15 residues. The DNA for the CDR3 is TGTGCCAGCAGTTTTGGGGGGATGATCTACAATGAGCAGTTCTTC. This translates into CASSFGGMIYNEQFF.

This rearrangement joins TRBV2 to TRBJ2-6, with D unresolved. Trimming shortened V by 7 bases and J by 0 bases, and 10 bases separated the two germline ends. Germline V gene lookup returns CDR1 SNHLY and CDR2 FYNNEI. CDR3 length: 15 amino acids. The CDR3 DNA reads as TGTGCCAGCACCCCCCTGGACTCTGGGGCCAACGTCCTGACTTTC. Its translation: CASTPLDSGANVLTF.

V usage is TRBV29-1 and J usage is TRBJ2-3, with D hard to call. The CDR3 runs to 13 residues. The V and J ends lost 3 bases and 4 bases respectively, with 11 bases between them. Germline CDR1 reads SQVTM; CDR2 reads ANQGSEA. CDR3 DNA: TGCAGCGTTGAGGAGCCGAAATCAGATACGCAGTATTTT. Protein sequence: CSVEEPKSDTQYF.

In its sample, this clonotype was seen a few times. The V and J genes are TRBV20-1 and TRBJ1-5, with a tentative D call TRBD1 (6 bases). V lost 6 bases, J lost 7 bases, and 19 bases lay in between. This CDR3 region has 14 residues. Per germline, CDR1 DFQATT and CDR2 SNEGSKA (reference sequence). In nucleotides, the CDR3 is TGCAGTGCACCTAAAGGGCAGGGGTGGCAGCCCCAGCATTTT. It yields the protein CSAPKGQGWQPQHF.

This clonotype was seen a handful of times. The rearrangement uses TRBV15 and TRBJ2-7; TRBD1 agrees at 8 bases. The germline gives CDR1 LNHNV, CDR2 YYDKDF (reference sequence). The CDR3 contains 14 residues. V lost 9 bases to trimming and J lost 3 bases; unmatched junction nucleotides: 10. CDR3 coding DNA: TGTGCCACTACAGATACAGGGGGGCGCTACGAGCAGTACTTC. Translated: CATTDTGGRYEQYF.

The chain recombines TRBV11-2 with TRBJ2-5; TRBD1 matches at 10 bases. The germline CDR1 and CDR2 sequences are SGHAT and FQNNGV. With 5 bases clipped from V and 1 base from J, the junction kept 7 bases outside the gene matches. CDR3 length equals 16 residues. The CDR3 coding sequence is TGTGCCAGCAGCGACCAGGACAGGGGGATCCAAGAGACCCAGTACTTC. This translates into CASSDQDRGIQETQYF.

This clonotype occurred many times. The chain carries TRBV4-2 and TRBJ2-2, with 8 nucleotides matching TRBD2. Trimming cost V 4 bases and J 0 bases; bases outside gene matches: 7. Germline V gives CDR1 LGHNA, CDR2 YNFKEQ. This CDR3 has 17 amino acids. The CDR3 sequence: CASSPSFSGTNTGELFF. Written as DNA, the CDR3 is TGTGCCAGCAGCCCATCGTTTAGCGGGACGAACACCGGGGAGCTGTTTTTT.

This clonotype was seen only a few times. This chain connects TRBV20-1 to TRBJ2-5; 12 bases are a match to TRBD2. Looked up from germline, CDR1 is DFQATT and CDR2 is SNEGSKA (reference sequence). V shed 1 base and J 4 bases; nucleotides not matched to a gene: 4. The CDR3 extends over 15 amino acids. The DNA of the CDR3 is TGCAGTGCTAGAGCTAGCGGGGGGGCTGGAGAGACCCAGTACTTC. As protein: CSARASGGAGETQYF.